What follows are 17 T cell receptor beta chains derived from one specimen sequenced in a study of OX40 agonist ivuxolimab in advanced cancers. Assay: immunoSEQ multiplex PCR; the TCRdb copy retains only in-frame clones and omits some. Among 40,000 or so clones, approximately 90% were seen once, and the ten largest hold 22%. The specimen was CD4+ or CD8+ T cells sorted from blood, collected in a trial of the OX40 agonist ivuxolimab. The receptors derive from an adult with an advanced solid tumor such as melanoma, head and neck, liver or kidney cancer.

The V call is TRBV19, the J call TRBJ2-2, with TRBD2 matching 10 bases. This CDR3 region has 13 residues. Losses at the gene ends were 6 bases for V and 12 bases for J; bases not matched to a gene: 7. CDR1 is LNHDA and CDR2 is SQIVND in the germline V gene (reference sequence). The CDR3 loop reads CASSILAGVKLFF. The DNA of the CDR3 is TGTGCCAGTAGCATTCTAGCGGGAGTAAAGCTGTTTTTT. Together with reference TRBV19 and TRBJ2-2, the CDR3 gives the full variable domain: DGGITQSPKYLFRKEGQNVTLSCEQNLNHDAMYWYRQDPGQGLRLIYYSQIVNDFQKGDIAEGYSVSREKKESFPLTVTSAQKNPTAFYLCASSILAGVKLFFGEGSRLTVL.

This chain joins TRBV28 and TRBJ2-7, with 7 bases lining up with TRBD2. V lost 4 bases, J lost 0 bases, and 6 bases stayed unmatched. The germline V gene encodes CDR1 MDHEN and CDR2 SYDVKM. This CDR3 is 15 amino acids long. This chain's CDR3 is CASSSRGLSSYEQYF. CDR3 nucleotide sequence: TGTGCCAGCAGTTCCCGGGGACTAAGCTCCTACGAGCAGTACTTC. Looking up the rest from reference TRBV28 and TRBJ2-7 gives the full variable domain: DVKVTQSSRYLVKRTGEKVFLECVQDMDHENMFWYRQDPGLGLRLIYFSYDVKMKEKGDIPEGYSVSREKKERFSLILESASTNQTSMYLCASSSRGLSSYEQYFGPGTRLTVT.

The V and J genes are TRBV18 and TRBJ2-2; a weak D match, TRBD1 (5 bases). The V gene lost 0 bases and the J gene lost 2 bases, with 10 bases spanning the gap. Germline V lookup: CDR1 KGHSH, CDR2 LQKENI. The length of the CDR3 is 16 residues. CDR3 sequence reads: CASSPPTGANTGELFF. The DNA for the CDR3 is TGTGCCAGCTCACCACCCACAGGAGCTAACACCGGGGAGCTGTTTTTT.

The chain has TRBV5-6 and TRBJ2-5; the match to TRBD1 covers 7 bases. CDR1 and CDR2 (germline): SGHDT, YYEEEE. Trimming cost V 4 bases and J 13 bases; bases outside gene matches: 13. The CDR3 loop spans 13 amino acids. DNA for the CDR3: TGTGCCAGCAGCGCCGGGACAGCCAAAAATCTGTACTTC. Protein: CASSAGTAKNLYF.

The genes are TRBV19 and TRBJ2-1, with D tentatively TRBD1 (5 bases). The ends were cut back, 2 bases at V and 3 bases at J, with 5 bases in the middle. CDR1 is LNHDA and CDR2 is SQIVND in the germline V gene (reference sequence). This CDR3 has 13 amino acids. The DNA for the CDR3 is TGTGCCAGTAGTATACAGGGCTACAATGAGCAGTTCTTC. Residues: CASSIQGYNEQFF.

V usage is TRBV6-5 and J usage is TRBJ2-1; D is undetermined. The V end was cut by 2 bases, the J end by 10 bases, with 6 bases between. Germline V lookup: CDR1 MNHEY, CDR2 SVGAGI. The CDR3 extends over 11 amino acids. The chain's CDR3 is CASSYGKEQFF. CDR3 nucleotide sequence: TGTGCCAGCAGTTACGGAAAGGAGCAGTTCTTC.

The chain carries TRBV27 and TRBJ2-7, with D possibly TRBD2 on 5 matching bases. Trimming took off 2 bases at V and 4 bases at J, with 12 bases between the two ends. This CDR3 is built from 14 residues. Germline V lookup: CDR1 MNHEY, CDR2 SMNVEV (reference sequence). CDR3 in DNA: TGTGCCAGCAGTTTAGCGGGCGGAACTTACGAGCAGTACTTC. It codes for CASSLAGGTYEQYF.

The CDR3 coding sequence is TGTGCCAGCAGCTCCCGGGACAGAAGTGGGGCGGGCCGTTACACTGAAGCTTTCTTT. Its protein is CASSSRDRSGAGRYTEAFF. The rearrangement uses TRBV7-9 and TRBJ1-1, with TRBD1 matching 7 bases. After removal of 4 bases from V and 3 bases from J, the junction contained 20 bases not matched to a gene. The CDR3 consists of 19 residues. In germline, CDR1 is SEHNR, CDR2 FQNEAQ (reference sequence).

V gene TRBV4-1 combines with J gene TRBJ2-1, with D perhaps TRBD2 (5 bases). The CDR3 runs to 16 residues. CDR1 is MGHRA, CDR2 YSYEKL, per germline. V lost 0 bases, J lost 0 bases, and 9 bases lay in between. CDR3 protein: CASSQDPADSYNEQFF. The CDR3 DNA is TGCGCCAGCAGCCAAGATCCAGCGGACTCCTACAATGAGCAGTTCTTC.

The rearrangement links TRBV14 to TRBJ2-1; maybe TRBD2 (6 bases). Germline V gene sequence: CDR1 SGHDN, CDR2 FVKESK. The CDR3 runs 19 residues. V lost 4 bases and J 4 bases, leaving 26 bases between the germline ends. This CDR3 reads CASSRRDSPDSPLYNEQFF. DNA of the CDR3: TGTGCCAGCAGCCGCCGGGACTCACCCGATTCCCCACTTTACAATGAGCAGTTCTTC.

V gene TRBV11-2 combines with J gene TRBJ1-4, with D uncertain. Germline CDR1 and CDR2: SGHAT and FQNNGV. The CDR3 runs to 15 residues. V gave up 1 base and J gave up 3 bases, with 9 bases separating them. CDR3 nucleotide sequence: TGTGCCAGCAGCTTAGGACGCAGGTCTAATGAAAAACTGTTTTTT. Its protein product is CASSLGRRSNEKLFF.

The genes are TRBV19 and TRBJ1-1; unclear D gene. CDR1 LNHDA and CDR2 SQIVND come from the germline V gene (reference sequence). Trimming removed 5 bases from V and 5 bases from J, with 9 bases in between. This CDR3 spans 12 amino acids. The CDR3 DNA sequence: TGTGCCAGTAGTGATGGACGGACTGAAGCTTTCTTT. The encoded protein is CASSDGRTEAFF.

The chain combines TRBV19 with TRBJ2-1; D perhaps matches TRBD2 (6 bases). The CDR3 totals 12 residues. CDR1 and CDR2 (germline): LNHDA, SQIVND (reference sequence). Trimming removed 4 bases at V and 10 bases at J, with 11 bases between. The CDR3 here is CASSTPSGEQFF. The CDR3 DNA sequence: TGTGCCAGTAGTACCCCGAGCGGGGAGCAGTTCTTC. The whole variable domain, remainder taken from reference TRBV19 and TRBJ2-1, is DGGITQSPKYLFRKEGQNVTLSCEQNLNHDAMYWYRQDPGQGLRLIYYSQIVNDFQKGDIAEGYSVSREKKESFPLTVTSAQKNPTAFYLCASSTPSGEQFFGPGTRLTVL.

Details on this clone: One end of the junction is discordant with germline, which a read error may explain. Here the CDR3 DNA reads TGTGTCAGCAGCCATTTCCAGGGTGCGGAGAACACCTTC. This sequence encodes CVSSHFQGAENTF. The gene calls are TRBV7-9 and TRBJ1-2; TRBD1 might be the D (5 bases). CDR3 length: 13 residues. CDR1 and CDR2 from the germline V gene are SEHNR and FQNEAQ (reference sequence).

The CDR3 reads CASSSPRGISGANVLTF. DNA for the CDR3: TGTGCCAGCAGTTCCCCGCGGGGCATCTCTGGGGCCAACGTCCTGACTTTC. This chain joins TRBV28 and TRBJ2-6, with a weak D call TRBD2 (6 bases). Germline-derived CDR1 and CDR2 are MDHEN and SYDVKM. Trimming left V 4 bases short and J 0 bases short, with 13 bases between. CDR3 length: 17 amino acids.

V usage is TRBV13 and J usage is TRBJ2-7; 15 positions match TRBD2. Germline V lookup: CDR1 PRHDT, CDR2 FYEKMQ (reference sequence). V shed 5 bases, J shed 1 base, and the junction held 9 bases outside the gene matches. This CDR3 is 18 amino acids long. CDR3 residues: CASSPGLAGGRVSYEQYF. For the CDR3, the DNA is TGTGCCAGCAGCCCGGGACTAGCGGGAGGTCGGGTGTCCTACGAGCAGTACTTC.

The chain uses TRBV2 and TRBJ2-1; 8 bases line up with TRBD2. This CDR3 region has 15 residues. CDR1 is SNHLY and CDR2 is FYNNEI in the germline V gene. The J segment lost 4 bases and the V segment lost 6 bases, leaving 8 bases of the junction unmatched. The CDR3 reads CASRRGLADYNEQFF. CDR3 nucleotide sequence: TGTGCCAGCAGAAGAGGACTAGCAGATTACAATGAGCAGTTCTTC.